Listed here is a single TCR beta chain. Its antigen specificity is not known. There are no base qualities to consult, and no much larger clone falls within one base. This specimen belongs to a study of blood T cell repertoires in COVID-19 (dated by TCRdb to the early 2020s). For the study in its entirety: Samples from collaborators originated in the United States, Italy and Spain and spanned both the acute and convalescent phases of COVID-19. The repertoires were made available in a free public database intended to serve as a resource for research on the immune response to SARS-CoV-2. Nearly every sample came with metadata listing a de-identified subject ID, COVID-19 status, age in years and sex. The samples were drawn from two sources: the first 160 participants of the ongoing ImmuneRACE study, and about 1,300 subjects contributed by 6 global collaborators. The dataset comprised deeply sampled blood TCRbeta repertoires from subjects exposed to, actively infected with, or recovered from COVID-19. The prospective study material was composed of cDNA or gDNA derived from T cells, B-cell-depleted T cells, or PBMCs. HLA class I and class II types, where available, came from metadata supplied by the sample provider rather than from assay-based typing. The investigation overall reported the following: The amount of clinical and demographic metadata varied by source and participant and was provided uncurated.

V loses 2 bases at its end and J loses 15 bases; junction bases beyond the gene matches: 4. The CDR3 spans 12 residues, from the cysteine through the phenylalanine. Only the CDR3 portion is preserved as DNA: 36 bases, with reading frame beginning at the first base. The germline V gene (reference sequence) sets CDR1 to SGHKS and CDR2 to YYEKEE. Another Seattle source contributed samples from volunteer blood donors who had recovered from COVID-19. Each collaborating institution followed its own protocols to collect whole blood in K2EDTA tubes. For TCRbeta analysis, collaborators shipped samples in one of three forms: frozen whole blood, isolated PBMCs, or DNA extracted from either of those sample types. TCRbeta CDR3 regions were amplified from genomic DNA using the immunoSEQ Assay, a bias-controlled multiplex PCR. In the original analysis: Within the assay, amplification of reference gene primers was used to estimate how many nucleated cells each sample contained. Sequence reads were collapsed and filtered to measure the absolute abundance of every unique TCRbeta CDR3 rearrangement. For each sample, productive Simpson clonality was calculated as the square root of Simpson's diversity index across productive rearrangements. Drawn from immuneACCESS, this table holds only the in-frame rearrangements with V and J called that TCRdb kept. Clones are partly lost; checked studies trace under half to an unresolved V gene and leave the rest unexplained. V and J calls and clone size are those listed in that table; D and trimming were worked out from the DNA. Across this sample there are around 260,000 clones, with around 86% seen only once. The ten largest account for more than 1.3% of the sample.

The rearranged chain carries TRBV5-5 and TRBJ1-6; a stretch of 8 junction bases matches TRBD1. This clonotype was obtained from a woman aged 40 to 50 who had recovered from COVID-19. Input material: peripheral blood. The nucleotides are TGTGCCAGCAGCTTTAATGGACAGGGCCTCCACTTT. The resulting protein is CASSFNGQGLHF. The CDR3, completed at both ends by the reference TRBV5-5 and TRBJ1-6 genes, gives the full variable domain DAGVTQSPTHLIKTRGQQVTLRCSPISGHKSVSWYQQVLGQGPQFIFQYYEKEERGRGNFPDRFSARQFPNYSSELNVNALLLGDSALYLCASSFNGQGLHFGNGTRLTVT.